Many counts were recorded for the clone carrying this T cell receptor beta chain. What it recognizes is unknown. The data stem from a study of read filtering for tumor transcriptome and immune sequencing. Germline V gene data show CDR1 as MGHRA and CDR2 as YSYEKL. Trimming took 1 base from V and 7 from J, leaving 11 bases between them. There are 15 residues in the CDR3. This library used around 0.4 ug RNA and molecular barcoded adaptors spanning alpha/delta and beta/gamma chains. Each CDR3 protein gets one entry after TCRdb re-called the reads with MiXCR. In the table there are about 57,000 distinct CDR3 sequences, approximately 15% of which are singletons. Every patient had bone marrow sampled while the disease was active. Study-wide points: Roughly four fifths of IR-seq clonotypes had one read, totaling around 3.3% of reads; RNA-seq: 74.6% and 44.6%.

The sequenced material came from a population of CD138-negative cells sorted from bone marrow. The chain uses TRBV4-1 and TRBJ1-6; tentative D call: TRBD1 (6 bases). The sequence came from a donor aged 40 or older with multiple myeloma. The CDR3 bases are TGCGCCAGCAGCCAAGGGACAGACGGGAATTCACCCCTCCACTTT. This translates into CASSQGTDGNSPLHF.